What follows are 12 T cell receptor beta chains derived from one specimen sequenced in a study of molecular identifiers for immune sequencing clone quantification. TCRdb ran MiXCR on the PCR reads and lists one entry per CDR3 protein. The repertoire holds approximately 630,000 distinct CDR3 sequences, with about 25% as singletons. Sequencing was performed on naive CD8+ T cells from blood, with Jurkat cell RNA spiked in. Subset in this sample: FACS-sorted CD8+CD4-CCR7+CD45RA+ naive T cells. The receptor source for this set is a human donor in good health. Some libraries in this study had Jurkat cell RNA spiked in.

The V call is TRBV20-1, the J call TRBJ2-5; 7 nucleotides line up with TRBD2. V lost 0 bases and J lost 1; bases outside the gene matches: 8. Germline assignment: CDR1 DFQATT and CDR2 SNEGSKA (reference sequence). This CDR3 spans 16 amino acids. This chain's CDR3 is CSARDFLAALQETQYF. The CDR3 nucleotides read TGCAGTGCTAGAGATTTTCTAGCGGCGCTCCAAGAGACCCAGTACTTC.

On this clonotype itself: A much larger clone lies one base from this, so it may be a read error. The rearrangement uses TRBV6-2 or TRBV6-3 and TRBJ1-1; D remains ambiguous. Germline V gene sequence: CDR1 MNHEY, CDR2 SVGEGT. The CDR3 contains 13 residues. V dropped 6 bases and J dropped 6 bases, with 14 bases sitting between them. The CDR3 here is CASSIGSAAEAFF. The CDR3 region has the DNA TGTGCCAGCAGCATAGGGTCGGCGGCTGAAGCTTTCTTT.

The table lists this clonotype with many counts. This chain connects TRBV6-2 or TRBV6-3 to TRBJ1-1; D may be TRBD1 (5 bases). This CDR3 is 13 amino acids long. The germline V gene encodes CDR1 MNHEY and CDR2 SVGEGT. Deletions cut 2 bases from V and 7 bases from J, with 11 bases between. The CDR3 is CASSYAPGREAFF. In nucleotides, the CDR3 is TGTGCCAGCAGTTACGCTCCGGGACGTGAAGCTTTCTTT.

Turning to this clonotype: A read error may account for a junction end that differs from germline. The CDR3 DNA is TGTGCCAGCAGCTCAACAGGGGGTACAGGCAATGGGCAGTTCTTC. Its protein product is CASSSTGGTGNGQFF. This sequence joins TRBV9 and TRBJ2-1, with 8 bases identical to TRBD1. Per the germline V gene, CDR1 is SGDLS and CDR2 is YYNGEE. The CDR3 totals 15 residues.

This clonotype was observed many times. The chain combines TRBV29-1 with TRBJ2-7, with a weak D call TRBD1 (6 bases). CDR1 and CDR2 (germline): SQVTM, ANQGSEA. V lost 0 bases and J lost 4, with 16 bases in between. This CDR3 contains 15 residues. This chain's CDR3 is CSVEDPAGVAYEQYF. CDR3 nucleotide sequence: TGCAGCGTTGAAGATCCGGCAGGGGTGGCATACGAGCAGTACTTC.

This clonotype was observed at least ten times. The chain is built from TRBV7-9 and TRBJ2-3; D assignment may be TRBD1 or TRBD2 (5 bases each). The ends were cut back, 4 bases at V and 4 bases at J, with 12 bases in the middle. There are 14 residues in the CDR3. Germline V gene lookup returns CDR1 SEHNR and CDR2 FQNEAQ (reference sequence). Here the CDR3 DNA reads TGTGCCAGCAGCTCTGGGACCGGCGCAGATACGCAGTATTTT. It encodes CASSSGTGADTQYF.

The V gene is TRBV6-5, the J gene TRBJ2-1, with 13 bases that match TRBD2. Losses at the gene ends were 2 bases for V and 5 bases for J; bases not matched to a gene: 6. Looked up from germline, CDR1 is MNHEY and CDR2 is SVGAGI. This CDR3 spans 17 amino acids. CDR3 protein: CASSYAGTSGVHNEQFF. CDR3 DNA sequence: TGTGCCAGCAGTTACGCCGGGACTAGCGGGGTTCACAATGAGCAGTTCTTC.

The sample holds many counts of this clonotype. The chain couples TRBV4-1 to TRBJ1-5, with 9 bases aligning to TRBD1. The CDR3 loop spans 16 amino acids. Germline CDR1 MGHRA, CDR2 YSYEKL. The V segment lost 1 base and the J segment 6 bases; nucleotides outside the gene matches: 7. The CDR3: CASSQAPDRGGQPQHF. CDR3 DNA: TGCGCCAGCAGCCAAGCTCCAGACAGGGGGGGTCAGCCCCAGCATTTT.

A remark on this clonotype: This may be a read error: a much more frequent sequence differs by one nucleotide. The chain joins TRBV7-6 to TRBJ2-3; 9 nucleotides agree with TRBD1. Germline V gives CDR1 SGHVS, CDR2 FNYEAQ. The CDR3 contains 16 residues. This chain's CDR3 is CASSKGQGRVTDMQYF. The CDR3 DNA reads as TGTGCCAGCAGCAAGGGACAGGGTAGAGTCACAGATATGCAGTATTTT.

The genes are TRBV19 and TRBJ2-7, with TRBD1 matching over 10 bases. The CDR3 is made up of 13 amino acids. Germline values: CDR1 LNHDA, CDR2 SQIVND (reference sequence). V lost 10 bases and J lost 4; bases outside the gene matches: 7. CDR3 loop: CATADRGLYEQYF. The CDR3 DNA follows: TGTGCCACCGCCGACAGGGGGCTTTACGAGCAGTACTTC.

This clonotype was recorded a few times. The rearrangement uses TRBV11-2 and TRBJ2-1; D perhaps matches TRBD1 (5 bases). The V gene lost 5 bases and the J gene lost 6 bases, with 5 bases spanning the gap. Per germline, CDR1 SGHAT and CDR2 FQNNGV. The CDR3 sequence is 11 residues long. The DNA for the CDR3 is TGTGCCAGCAGCGGGGCCAATGAGCAGTTCTTC. It translates to CASSGANEQFF.

This chain links TRBV9 with TRBJ2-7; 8 nucleotides agree with TRBD1. With 3 bases clipped from V and 3 bases from J, the junction kept 11 bases outside the gene matches. Per the germline V gene, CDR1 is SGDLS and CDR2 is YYNGEE. The CDR3 totals 16 residues. The CDR3 DNA sequence: TGTGCCAGCAGCGCAGGAACGACAGGGGAAAGCTACGAGCAGTACTTC. Translating gives CASSAGTTGESYEQYF.